The source of this TCR beta chain is a study of T cell responses to AZD1222 COVID-19 vaccine. Study-level background: Some second doses came at about 4 weeks and others at about 12 weeks; these were pooled. Study-level results: Repertoires were collected only later (after the peak T cell response had occurred). Mostly white British, mostly female donors; authors suggested clonal diversity may be underestimated. Following two doses of AZD1222, Spike-specific TCR breadth and depth rose.

This CDR3 has 14 residues. Losses at the gene ends were 4 bases for V and 6 bases for J; bases not matched to a gene: 10. CDR1 SGHRS and CDR2 YFSETQ come from the germline V gene. Notes on this clone: Its target is unknown.

Repertoires were generated with immunoSEQ multiplex PCR, while TCRdb's copy carries only in-frame clones and drops some. The data contain 110,000 to 150,000 clones, 80% to 90% of them singletons. The input for sequencing was peripheral blood, taken on day 0 of AZD1222 vaccination. This sequence was found in an adult in good health. This sequence joins TRBV5-1 and TRBJ2-7; 7 bases are shared with TRBD1. CDR3 nucleotide sequence: TGCGCCAGCAGCCCGAGAACAGGGGAGAGCGAGCAGTACTTC. Protein product: CASSPRTGESEQYF.